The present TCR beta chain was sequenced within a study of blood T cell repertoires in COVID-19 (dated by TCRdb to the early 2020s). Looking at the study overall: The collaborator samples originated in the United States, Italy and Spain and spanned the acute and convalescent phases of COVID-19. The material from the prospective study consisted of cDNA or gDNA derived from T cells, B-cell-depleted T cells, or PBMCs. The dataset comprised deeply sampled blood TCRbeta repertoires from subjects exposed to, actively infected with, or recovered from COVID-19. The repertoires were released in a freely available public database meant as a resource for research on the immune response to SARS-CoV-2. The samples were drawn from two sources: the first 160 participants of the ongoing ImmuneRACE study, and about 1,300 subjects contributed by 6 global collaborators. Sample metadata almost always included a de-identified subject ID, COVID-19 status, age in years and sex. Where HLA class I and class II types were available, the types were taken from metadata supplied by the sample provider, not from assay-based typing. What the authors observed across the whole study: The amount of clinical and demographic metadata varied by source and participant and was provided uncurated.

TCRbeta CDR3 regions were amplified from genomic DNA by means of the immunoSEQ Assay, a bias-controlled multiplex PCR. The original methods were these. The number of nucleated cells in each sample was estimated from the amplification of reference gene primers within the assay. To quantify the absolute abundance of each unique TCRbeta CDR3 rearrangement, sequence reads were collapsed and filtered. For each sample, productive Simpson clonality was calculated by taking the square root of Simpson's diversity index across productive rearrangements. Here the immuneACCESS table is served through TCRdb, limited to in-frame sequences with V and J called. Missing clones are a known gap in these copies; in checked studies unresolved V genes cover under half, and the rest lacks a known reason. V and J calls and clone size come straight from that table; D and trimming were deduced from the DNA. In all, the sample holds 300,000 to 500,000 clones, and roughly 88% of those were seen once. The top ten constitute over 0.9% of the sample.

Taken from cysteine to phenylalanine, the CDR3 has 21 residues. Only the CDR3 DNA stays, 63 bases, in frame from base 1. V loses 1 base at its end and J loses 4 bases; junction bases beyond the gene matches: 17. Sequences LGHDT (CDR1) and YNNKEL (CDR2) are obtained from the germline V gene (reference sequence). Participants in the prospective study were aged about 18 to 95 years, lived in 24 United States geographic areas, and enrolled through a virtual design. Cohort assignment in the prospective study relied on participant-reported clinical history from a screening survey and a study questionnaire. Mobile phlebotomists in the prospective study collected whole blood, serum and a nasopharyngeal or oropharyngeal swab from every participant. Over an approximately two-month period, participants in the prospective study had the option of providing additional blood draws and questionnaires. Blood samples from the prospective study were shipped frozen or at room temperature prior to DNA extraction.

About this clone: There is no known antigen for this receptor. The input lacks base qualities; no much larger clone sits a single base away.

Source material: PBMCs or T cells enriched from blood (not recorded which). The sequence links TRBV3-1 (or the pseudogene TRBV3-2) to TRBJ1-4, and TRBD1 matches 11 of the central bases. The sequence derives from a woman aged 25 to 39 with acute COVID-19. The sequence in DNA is TGTGCCAGCAGCCAAGCGTCCGGGAGGTGGGGACAGGGGGAAGATAATGAAAAACTGTTTTTT. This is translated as CASSQASGRWGQGEDNEKLFF.